This entry lists 9 T cell receptor beta chains sequenced from one sample in a study of T cells expressing NK-cell markers. TCRdb re-called the 5' RACE reads, yielding one record per CDR3 amino acid sequence without DNA. The repertoire table contains 350,000 to 500,000 distinct CDR3 sequences. Sample: blood T cells: a sorted CD56 or NKG2C T cell subset, CD4+ or CD8+ T cells, or bulk PBMC T cells (not recorded which). All receptors come from a woman between 18 and 75 years old in good health.

The J gene is TRBJ2-7, the V gene TRBV20-1; TCRdb outputs TRBD1, but without DNA this stays unchecked. The germline gives CDR1 DFQATT, CDR2 SNEGSKA (reference sequence). This CDR3 has 15 amino acids. CDR3 region: CSASMRTGISYEQYF.

The chain couples TRBV12-3 or TRBV12-4 to TRBJ1-2; TCRdb calls TRBD1, which cannot be checked without DNA. This CDR3 region has 15 residues. The CDR3 loop reads CASSSAGQGGYGYTF.

The chain combines TRBV6-1 with TRBJ1-1. The CDR3 is 11 residues long. The V gene's germline CDR1 is MNHNS and CDR2 SASEGT. CDR3 region: CASQFNTEAFF.

The chain links TRBV20-1 to TRBJ2-3. CDR3 length: 11 residues. Germline-derived CDR1 and CDR2 are DFQATT and SNEGSKA (reference sequence). CDR3 loop: CSARSKDTQYF.

The CDR3 spells CASSLDSSSYNEQFF. The chain employs TRBV7-2 and TRBJ2-1. CDR1 is SGHTA and CDR2 is FQGNSA in the germline V gene. There are 15 residues in the CDR3.

The J gene is TRBJ2-5, the V gene TRBV10-3; TCRdb designates TRBD1, a call that cannot be tested without DNA. The CDR3 length is 14 residues. Germline CDR1 is ENHRY and CDR2 is SYGVKD. The CDR3 sequence: CAISAGTPVETQYF.

This chain joins TRBV7-3 and TRBJ2-1; the D gene TCRdb calls, TRBD1, cannot be checked with no DNA. Germline V gene lookup returns CDR1 SGHTA and CDR2 FQGTGA. The CDR3 runs 18 residues. The CDR3 here is CASSLTGLGQPPGNEQFF.

The rearrangement links TRBV7-9 to TRBJ1-2; TCRdb gives TRBD1 as the D gene, but with no DNA this cannot be confirmed. CDR1 and CDR2 (germline): SEHNR, FQNEAQ (reference sequence). The CDR3 is 15 residues long. The CDR3 here is CASSSLRDTNYGYTF.

The gene calls are TRBV6-1 and TRBJ2-3; TCRdb names TRBD1, which stays unverified in the absence of DNA. Germline values: CDR1 MNHNS, CDR2 SASEGT. The CDR3 covers 14 residues. The CDR3 loop reads CASCAVRGPDTQYF.